This paragraph reports one T cell receptor (beta chain). Its antigen is unknown. The data were produced by immunoSEQ multiplex PCR, yet TCRdb's version contains in-frame clones alone and is incomplete. The table records about 120,000 clones, approximately 90% of them present only once. This sample was taken from a study of T cell responses to AZD1222 COVID-19 vaccine. Study-wide results and caveats: Nearly half of spike-specific TCRs reportedly target variant regions that are unmutated in the B.1.351 and B.1.1.7 variants.

Sequenced material: peripheral blood, taken 28 days after the second AZD1222 dose. This TCR derives from an adult who received the AZD1222 COVID-19 vaccine.

The CDR3: CASSLWDRPYGYTF. DNA of the CDR3: TGTGCCAGTAGTCTCTGGGACAGACCCTATGGCTACACCTTC. V usage is TRBV19 and J usage is TRBJ1-2, with 7 nucleotides matching TRBD1. Trimming cost V 5 bases and J 4 bases; bases outside gene matches: 7. Germline V lookup: CDR1 LNHDA, CDR2 SQIVND (reference sequence). The CDR3 is 14 residues long.